The 27 T cell receptor beta chains below all came from one sample that was sequenced in a study of blood T cell repertoires in COVID-19. Sequencing used immunoSEQ multiplex PCR; TCRdb keeps in-frame clones, though not all of them. The sample lists about 140,000 clones, roughly 84% occurring once. The sequenced sample was peripheral blood. The receptor source for this set is a young man with COVID-19, enrolled during active disease.

The V gene is TRBV5-4, the J gene TRBJ1-2; D is possibly TRBD1 (5 bases). Germline assignment: CDR1 SGHNT and CDR2 YYREEE (reference sequence). The germline V and J ends were trimmed by 0 bases and 8 bases, with 14 bases remaining between them. The CDR3 sequence is 14 residues long. DNA for the CDR3: TGTGCCAGCAGCTTGGGCTACGGGGGGACCGGCTACACCTTC. It specifies CASSLGYGGTGYTF.

The chain has TRBV30 and TRBJ1-1; D may be TRBD1 (5 bases). This CDR3 has 12 amino acids. From germline, CDR1 is GTSNPN and CDR2 SVGIG (reference sequence). Trimming removed 5 bases from V and 7 bases from J, with 14 bases in between. Here the CDR3 reads CAWAKGLGEAFF. The CDR3 bases are TGTGCCTGGGCCAAGGGACTCGGTGAAGCTTTCTTT.

This clone appeared a single time. V usage is TRBV13 and J usage is TRBJ2-5; D may be TRBD1 (6 bases). CDR1 and CDR2 from the germline V gene are PRHDT and FYEKMQ (reference sequence). The CDR3 loop spans 14 amino acids. Trimming removed 5 bases from V and 3 bases from J, with 13 bases in between. The CDR3 DNA sequence: TGTGCCAGCAGCCCTTGGACAGCTAAAGAGACCCAGTACTTC. This sequence encodes CASSPWTAKETQYF.

This clone has only a few counts. The V gene is TRBV2, the J gene TRBJ2-7; TRBD2 agrees at 9 bases. Germline V lookup: CDR1 SNHLY, CDR2 FYNNEI. There are 15 residues in the CDR3. Trimming cost V 7 bases and J 5 bases; bases outside gene matches: 12. The CDR3 sequence is CASTEREAVGNEQYF. The CDR3, as DNA: TGTGCCAGCACTGAGCGGGAGGCCGTCGGGAACGAGCAGTACTTC. The whole variable domain, filled in from reference TRBV2 and TRBJ2-7, reads EPEVTQTPSHQVTQMGQEVILRCVPISNHLYFYWYRQILGQKVEFLVSFYNNEISEKSEIFDDQFSVERPDGSNFTLKIRSTKLEDSAMYFCASTEREAVGNEQYFGPGTRLTVT.

This chain joins TRBV5-6 and TRBJ1-4, with D perhaps TRBD1 (5 bases). Trimming removed 4 bases from V and 3 bases from J, with 10 bases in between. Germline CDR1 reads SGHDT; CDR2 reads YYEEEE. The CDR3 spans 14 residues. This chain's CDR3 is CASSTPTANEKLFF. CDR3 DNA sequence: TGTGCCAGCAGCACCCCGACAGCTAATGAAAAACTGTTTTTT.

This chain connects TRBV5-4 to TRBJ1-6, with a weak D call TRBD1 (5 bases). The length of the CDR3 is 15 residues. From germline, CDR1 is SGHNT and CDR2 YYREEE (reference sequence). V was trimmed by 0 bases and J by 8 bases, leaving 12 bases between them. The CDR3: CASSLGQGEDSPLHF. The CDR3 DNA sequence: TGTGCCAGCAGCTTGGGGCAGGGCGAGGATTCACCCCTCCACTTT.

A single count supports this clone. This chain joins TRBV7-8 and TRBJ2-6; D uncertain. Germline loops: CDR1 SGHVS, CDR2 FQNEAQ. CDR3 length: 13 amino acids. The V and J ends lost 5 bases and 4 bases respectively, with 6 bases between them. The CDR3 DNA follows: TGTGCCAGCAGCCATCCGGGGGCCAACGTCCTGACTTTC. Translating gives CASSHPGANVLTF.

This chain uses TRBV19 with TRBJ1-1; D is unresolved. The germline gives CDR1 LNHDA, CDR2 SQIVND (reference sequence). V lost 1 base and J 1 base, leaving 7 bases between the germline ends. The CDR3 totals 14 residues. CDR3 DNA sequence: TGTGCCAGTAGTATAGCCTCACAGAACACTGAAGCTTTCTTT. Its translation is CASSIASQNTEAFF.

The V and J genes are TRBV7-9 and TRBJ2-1; the D gene is possibly TRBD2 (5 bases). CDR1 is SEHNR, CDR2 FQNEAQ, per germline (reference sequence). V gave up 7 bases and J gave up 4 bases, with 11 bases separating them. The CDR3 is 13 amino acids. The CDR3 loop is CASKIGLYNEQFF. The CDR3 coding sequence is TGTGCCAGCAAGATAGGACTTTACAATGAGCAGTTCTTC.

The genes are TRBV30 and TRBJ1-4; D remains unclear. The CDR3 has 15 amino acids. Germline V lookup: CDR1 GTSNPN, CDR2 SVGIG (reference sequence). Deletions cut 1 base from V and 2 bases from J, with 11 bases between. The CDR3 DNA reads as TGTGCCTGGAGTGGAGATCGGGTGACTAATGAAAAACTGTTTTTT. It specifies CAWSGDRVTNEKLFF.

The J gene is TRBJ2-3, the V gene TRBV5-1, with 10 bases that match TRBD2. The CDR3 length is 17 residues. V shed 1 base and J 2 bases; nucleotides not matched to a gene: 7. Germline assignment: CDR1 SGHRS and CDR2 YFSETQ. CDR3 nucleotides: TGCGCCAGCAGCTTGTTAAGGACTAGCGGAAACACAGATACGCAGTATTTT. This encodes CASSLLRTSGNTDTQYF.

V usage is TRBV4-3 and J usage is TRBJ2-5, with D perhaps TRBD2 (6 bases). Germline lookup yields CDR1 LGHNA and CDR2 YSLEER. This CDR3 is built from 15 residues. V was pared by 4 bases and J by 5 bases, with 17 bases between. Written as DNA, the CDR3 is TGCGCCAGCAGCCGGAGGGGCGCCGTCGGGGAGACCCAGTACTTC. It translates to CASSRRGAVGETQYF.

J is TRBJ2-6 and V is TRBV11-2; D perhaps matches TRBD1 (5 bases). Germline V CDR1 and CDR2: SGHAT, FQNNGV. This CDR3 is built from 15 residues. Deletions cut 2 bases from V and 1 base from J, with 6 bases between. CDR3 sequence (DNA): TGTGCCAGCAGCTTACGACAGTCTGGGGCCAACGTCCTGACTTTC. This codes for CASSLRQSGANVLTF.

The chain links TRBV7-6 to TRBJ2-5; perhaps TRBD1 as D (6 bases). V dropped 3 bases and J dropped 1 base, with 12 bases sitting between them. CDR3 length: 15 residues. The germline V gene has CDR1 SGHVS and CDR2 FNYEAQ. CDR3 DNA sequence: TGTGCCAGCAGCTTTGTAGGGGGTGTCCAAGAGACCCAGTACTTC. Protein: CASSFVGGVQETQYF.

The J gene is TRBJ2-7, the V gene TRBV6-5, with 7 bases lining up with TRBD2. The CDR3 runs to 13 residues. V lost 6 bases and J lost 5; bases outside the gene matches: 7. Germline loops: CDR1 MNHEY, CDR2 SVGAGI. As DNA, the CDR3 is TGTGCCAGCAGCGGAGCGGGAAGGGACGAGCAGTACTTC. This codes for CASSGAGRDEQYF.

The gene calls are TRBV7-2 and TRBJ2-7; D call uncertain. V lost 3 bases and J lost 1, with 10 bases in between. The CDR3 runs to 14 residues. Germline CDR1 and CDR2: SGHTA and FQGNSA. Written as DNA, the CDR3 is TGTGCCAGCAGCTTGGCACAGCTGTCCTACGAGCAGTACTTC. Protein: CASSLAQLSYEQYF.

The chain joins TRBV28 to TRBJ1-5; D not resolved. Trimming cost V 4 bases and J 4 bases, with 5 bases left between them. CDR3 length: 12 amino acids. From germline, CDR1 is MDHEN and CDR2 SYDVKM. CDR3 sequence (DNA): TGTGCCAGCAGTTCCTTAAATCAGCCCCAGCATTTT. This gives the protein CASSSLNQPQHF.

The CDR3 DNA reads TGTGCCATCAGTGGGCCGGGGAATTCACCCCTCCACTTT. As protein: CAISGPGNSPLHF. The chain couples TRBV10-3 to TRBJ1-6; D remains unclear. This CDR3 is built from 13 residues. The V and J ends lost 4 bases and 7 bases respectively, with 8 bases between them. CDR1 and CDR2 from the germline V gene are ENHRY and SYGVKD.

The gene calls are TRBV5-6 and TRBJ1-1; 9 bases are shared with TRBD1. CDR1 and CDR2 from the germline V gene are SGHDT and YYEEEE. J lost 3 bases, V lost 1 base, and 4 bases had no gene match. This CDR3 has 15 amino acids. CDR3 amino acids: CASSLLGQGYTEAFF. The CDR3 DNA is TGTGCCAGCAGCTTGCTGGGACAGGGATACACTGAAGCTTTCTTT.

This clone was counted once. The gene calls are TRBV11-2 and TRBJ2-3; TRBD1 aligns across 8 bases. V shed 5 bases and J 1 base; nucleotides not matched to a gene: 11. The CDR3 loop spans 17 amino acids. Per germline, CDR1 SGHAT and CDR2 FQNNGV. As DNA, the CDR3 is TGTGCCAGCAGCCCCCAAGGGGGGACAGGAGGCACAGATACGCAGTATTTT. This encodes CASSPQGGTGGTDTQYF.

CDR3 residues: CAGETGNEGNEQFF. The DNA for the CDR3 is TGTGCCGGCGAGACAGGGAACGAGGGGAATGAGCAGTTCTTC. The rearrangement links TRBV5-8 to TRBJ2-1; 7 nucleotides align to TRBD1. Trimming cost V 10 bases and J 7 bases; bases outside gene matches: 14. The CDR3 covers 14 residues. Germline values: CDR1 SGHTS, CDR2 YDEGEE.

This clone was detected a few times. This sequence joins TRBV4-1 and TRBJ2-1, with TRBD2 identical over 7 bases. The CDR3 loop spans 15 amino acids. Germline loops: CDR1 MGHRA, CDR2 YSYEKL. V gave up 1 base and J gave up 5 bases; unmatched junction bases: 5. The CDR3 loop reads CASSQVGRGNNEQFF. The CDR3 bases are TGCGCCAGCAGCCAAGTTGGGAGGGGAAACAATGAGCAGTTCTTC.

The chain uses TRBV7-8 and TRBJ1-3; D may be TRBD1 (6 bases). V shed 0 bases and J shed 0 bases, with 27 bases lying between them. This CDR3 has 22 amino acids. The germline CDR1 and CDR2 sequences are SGHVS and FQNEAQ. The CDR3 sequence is CASSLARTKPDTWTASGNTIYF. The CDR3 DNA sequence: TGTGCCAGCAGCTTAGCGAGGACGAAACCGGACACATGGACAGCCTCTGGAAACACCATATATTTT.

The chain carries TRBV5-8 and TRBJ1-5; D possibly corresponds to TRBD1 (6 bases). Trimming stripped 4 bases from V and 2 bases from J, with 13 bases between. The length of the CDR3 is 15 residues. Looked up from germline, CDR1 is SGHTS and CDR2 is YDEGEE. This CDR3 is CASSTRGWGNQPQHF. The CDR3, as DNA: TGTGCCAGCAGCACCAGGGGATGGGGCAATCAGCCCCAGCATTTT.

V is TRBV7-2 and J is TRBJ2-7, with 8 bases matching TRBD2. J lost 4 bases, V lost 1 base, and 9 bases had no gene match. CDR3 length: 16 residues. Germline V gene sequence: CDR1 SGHTA, CDR2 FQGNSA. The CDR3 here is CASSLDAAGVRYEQYF. Here the CDR3 DNA reads TGTGCCAGCAGCTTAGACGCAGCGGGAGTACGGTACGAGCAGTACTTC.

This chain links TRBV28 with TRBJ2-1, with 12 bases identical to TRBD2. The V segment lost 5 bases and the J segment 9 bases; nucleotides outside the gene matches: 11. The CDR3 runs to 16 residues. Germline V lookup: CDR1 MDHEN, CDR2 SYDVKM. CDR3 sequence (DNA): TGTGCCAGCAGTCCAGGACGACTAGCGGGAGTTGTTGAGCAGTTCTTC. Amino acid sequence: CASSPGRLAGVVEQFF.

V and J are TRBV11-3 and TRBJ2-1; a weak D match, TRBD2 (6 bases). CDR1 is SGHNT and CDR2 is YENEEA in the germline V gene. V was shortened by 3 bases and J by 8 bases, with 11 bases between the two germline ends. The CDR3 extends over 13 amino acids. The CDR3 DNA is TGTGCCAGCAGCTTTGCGGGGACCGATGAGCAGTTCTTC. Translation: CASSFAGTDEQFF.